This record looks at one T cell receptor (beta chain) sequence and its context. From germline, CDR1 is GTSNPN and CDR2 SVGIG (reference sequence). The CDR3 totals 14 residues. Unmatched junction bases numbered 10, after V lost 4 bases and J lost 10 bases. Authors' data handling: Nucleated cell number was recorded as an estimate derived from reference gene primer amplification. Some clones are missing from TCRdb's copy, which holds only in-frame ones; the method was immunoSEQ multiplex PCR. V, J and clone size reflect that table, while D and trimming were determined from the DNA. The sample lists about 250,000 clones; almost 85% were seen once. The source of the sample is a study of blood T cell repertoires in COVID-19. About the research overall: COVID-19 samples collected from the United States, Italy and Spain covered acute and convalescent phases.

Across 24 US areas, participants ranged in age from roughly 18 to 95 years. Donors were grouped by their self-reported clinical history. The clonotype originates from a woman in her forties or fifties with acute COVID-19. The V gene is TRBV30, the J gene TRBJ1-6; 7 nucleotides align to TRBD1. Material: PBMCs or T cells enriched from blood (not recorded which). The CDR3 DNA follows: TGTGCCTGGACCCCCCCAGGGGGGTGGTCACCCCTCCACTTT. Translating it yields CAWTPPGGWSPLHF.